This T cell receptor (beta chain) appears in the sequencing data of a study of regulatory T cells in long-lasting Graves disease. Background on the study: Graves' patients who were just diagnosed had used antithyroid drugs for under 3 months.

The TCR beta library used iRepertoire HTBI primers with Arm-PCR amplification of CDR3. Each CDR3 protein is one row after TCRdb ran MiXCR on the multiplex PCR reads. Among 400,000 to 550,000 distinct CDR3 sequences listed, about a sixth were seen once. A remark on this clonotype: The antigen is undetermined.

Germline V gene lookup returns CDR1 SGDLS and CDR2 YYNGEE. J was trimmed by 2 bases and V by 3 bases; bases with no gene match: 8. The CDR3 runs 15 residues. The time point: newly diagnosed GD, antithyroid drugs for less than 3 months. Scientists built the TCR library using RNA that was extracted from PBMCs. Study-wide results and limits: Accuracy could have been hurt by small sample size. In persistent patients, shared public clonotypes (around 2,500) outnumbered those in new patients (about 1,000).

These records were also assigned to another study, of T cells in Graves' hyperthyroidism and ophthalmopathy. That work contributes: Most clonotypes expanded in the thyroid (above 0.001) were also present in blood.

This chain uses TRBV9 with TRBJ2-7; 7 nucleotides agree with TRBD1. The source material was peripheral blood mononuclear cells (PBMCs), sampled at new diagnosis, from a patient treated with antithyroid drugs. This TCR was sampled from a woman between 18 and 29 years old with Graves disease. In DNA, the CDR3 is TGTGCCAGCAGCGCCACAGACAGGGCAACCTACGAGCAGTACTTC. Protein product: CASSATDRATYEQYF.